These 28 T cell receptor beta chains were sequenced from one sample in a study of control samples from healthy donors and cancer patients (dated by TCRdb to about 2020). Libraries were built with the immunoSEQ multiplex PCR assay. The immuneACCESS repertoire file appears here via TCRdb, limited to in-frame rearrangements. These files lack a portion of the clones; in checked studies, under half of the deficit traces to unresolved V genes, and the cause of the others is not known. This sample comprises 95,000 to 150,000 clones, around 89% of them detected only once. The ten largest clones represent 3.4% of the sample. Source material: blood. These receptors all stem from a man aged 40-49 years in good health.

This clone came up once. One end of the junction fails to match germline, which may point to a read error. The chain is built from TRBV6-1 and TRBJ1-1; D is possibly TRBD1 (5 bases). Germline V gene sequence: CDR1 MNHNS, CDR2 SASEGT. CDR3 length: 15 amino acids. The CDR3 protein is CASSQAGTGNTEAFF. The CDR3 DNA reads TGTGCCAGCAGTCAAGCCGGGACGGGGAACACTGAAGCTTTCTTT.

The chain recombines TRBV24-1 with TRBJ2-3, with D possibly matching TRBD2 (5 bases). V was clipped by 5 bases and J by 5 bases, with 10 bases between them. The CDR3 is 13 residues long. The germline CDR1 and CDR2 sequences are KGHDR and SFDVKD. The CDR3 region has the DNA TGTGCCACCAGTGTAGGAGGTAGAGATACGCAGTATTTT. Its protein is CATSVGGRDTQYF.

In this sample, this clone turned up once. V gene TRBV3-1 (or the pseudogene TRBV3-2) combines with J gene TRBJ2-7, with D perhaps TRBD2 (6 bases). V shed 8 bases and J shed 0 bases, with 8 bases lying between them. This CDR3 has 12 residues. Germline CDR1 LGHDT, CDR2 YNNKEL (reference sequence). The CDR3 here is CASSGVSYEQYF. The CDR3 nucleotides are TGTGCCAGCTCGGGAGTCTCCTACGAGCAGTACTTC.

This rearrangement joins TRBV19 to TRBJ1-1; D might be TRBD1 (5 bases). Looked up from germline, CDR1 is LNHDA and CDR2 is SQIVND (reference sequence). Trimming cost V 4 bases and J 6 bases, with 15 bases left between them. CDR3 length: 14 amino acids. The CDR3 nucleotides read TGTGCCAGTAGTACCGGGACTCAAAACGCTGAAGCTTTCTTT. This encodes CASSTGTQNAEAFF.

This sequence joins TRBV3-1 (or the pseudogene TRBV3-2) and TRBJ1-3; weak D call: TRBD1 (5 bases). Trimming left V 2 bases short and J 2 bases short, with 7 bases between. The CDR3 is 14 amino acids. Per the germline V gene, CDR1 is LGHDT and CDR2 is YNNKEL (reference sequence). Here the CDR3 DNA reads TGTGCCAGCAGCCAAAAAGGGGCTGGAAACACCATATATTTT. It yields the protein CASSQKGAGNTIYF.

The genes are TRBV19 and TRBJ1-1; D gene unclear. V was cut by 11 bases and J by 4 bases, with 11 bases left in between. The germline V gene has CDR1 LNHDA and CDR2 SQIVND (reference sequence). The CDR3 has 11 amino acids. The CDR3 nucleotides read TGTGCCTCCAGCCGAGTCACTGAAGCTTTCTTT. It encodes CASSRVTEAFF.

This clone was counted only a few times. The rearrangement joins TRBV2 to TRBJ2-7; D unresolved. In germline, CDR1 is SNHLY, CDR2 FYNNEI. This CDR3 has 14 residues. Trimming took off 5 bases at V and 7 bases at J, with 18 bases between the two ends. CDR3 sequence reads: CASSRQSSPNEQYF. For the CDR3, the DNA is TGTGCCAGCAGTAGGCAAAGCTCTCCTAATGAGCAGTACTTC.

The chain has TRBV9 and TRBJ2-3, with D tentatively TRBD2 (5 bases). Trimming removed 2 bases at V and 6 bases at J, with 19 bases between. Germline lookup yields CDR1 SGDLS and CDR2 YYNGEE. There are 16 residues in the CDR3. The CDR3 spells CASSVTSAGAGDTQYF. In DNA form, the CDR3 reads TGTGCCAGCAGCGTCACCTCGGCGGGCGCTGGGGATACGCAGTATTTT.

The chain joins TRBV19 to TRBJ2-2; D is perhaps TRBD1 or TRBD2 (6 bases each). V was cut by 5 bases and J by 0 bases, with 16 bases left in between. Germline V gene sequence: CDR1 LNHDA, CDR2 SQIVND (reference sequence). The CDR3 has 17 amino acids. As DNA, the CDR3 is TGTGCCAGTAGTCCCCAAGGGGGGCGGGCGAACACCGGGGAGCTGTTTTTT. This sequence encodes CASSPQGGRANTGELFF.

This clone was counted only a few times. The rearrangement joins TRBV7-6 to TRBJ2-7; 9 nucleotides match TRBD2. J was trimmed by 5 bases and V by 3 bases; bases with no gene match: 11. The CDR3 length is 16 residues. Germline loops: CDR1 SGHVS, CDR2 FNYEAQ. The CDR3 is CASSLESAGGQDEQYF. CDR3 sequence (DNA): TGTGCCAGCAGCTTGGAATCTGCGGGGGGGCAAGACGAGCAGTACTTC.

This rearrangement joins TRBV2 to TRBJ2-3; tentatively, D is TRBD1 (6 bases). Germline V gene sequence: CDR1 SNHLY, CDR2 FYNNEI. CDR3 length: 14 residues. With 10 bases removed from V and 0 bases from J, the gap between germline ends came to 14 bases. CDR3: CAIQGRSSTDTQYF. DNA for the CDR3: TGTGCCATACAGGGAAGATCTAGCACAGATACGCAGTATTTT.

CDR3 nucleotides: TGTGCCACGGGACAGGGCGGGAATCAGCCCCAGCATTTT. Its protein is CATGQGGNQPQHF. This rearrangement joins TRBV24-1 to TRBJ1-5, with 9 bases aligning to TRBD1. Trimming at V came to 10 bases and at J to 4 bases, leaving 4 bases not matched to a gene. Germline V gives CDR1 KGHDR, CDR2 SFDVKD. CDR3 length: 13 amino acids.

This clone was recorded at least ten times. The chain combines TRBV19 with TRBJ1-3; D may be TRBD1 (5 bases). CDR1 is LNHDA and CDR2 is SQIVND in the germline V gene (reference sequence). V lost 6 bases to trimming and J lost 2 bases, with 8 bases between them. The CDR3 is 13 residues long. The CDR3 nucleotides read TGTGCCAGTAGCCAGGGAACTGGAAACACCATATATTTT. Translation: CASSQGTGNTIYF.

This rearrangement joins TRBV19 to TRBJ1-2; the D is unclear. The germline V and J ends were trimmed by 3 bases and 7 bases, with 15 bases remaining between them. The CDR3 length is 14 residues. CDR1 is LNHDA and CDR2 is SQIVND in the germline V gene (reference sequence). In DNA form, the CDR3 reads TGTGCCAGTAGTATTGAAAGGATATCCGGTGGCTACACCTTC. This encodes CASSIERISGGYTF.

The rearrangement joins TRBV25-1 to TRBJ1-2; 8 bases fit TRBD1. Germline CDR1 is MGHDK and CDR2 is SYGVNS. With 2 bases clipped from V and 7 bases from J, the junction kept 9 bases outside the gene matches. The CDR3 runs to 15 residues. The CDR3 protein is CASSEEGRGPGGYTF. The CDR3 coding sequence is TGTGCCAGCAGTGAAGAGGGCAGGGGGCCGGGTGGCTACACCTTC.

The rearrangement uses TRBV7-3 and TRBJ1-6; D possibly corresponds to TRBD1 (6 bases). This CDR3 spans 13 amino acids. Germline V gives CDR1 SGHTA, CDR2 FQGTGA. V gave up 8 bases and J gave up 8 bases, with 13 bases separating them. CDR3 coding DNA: TGTGCCAGCGGACAGAACTCGGATTCACCCCTCCACTTT. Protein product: CASGQNSDSPLHF. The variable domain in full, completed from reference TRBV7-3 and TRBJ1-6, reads GAGVSQTPSNKVTEKGKYVELRCDPISGHTALYWYRQSLGQGPEFLIYFQGTGAADDSGLPNDRFFAVRPEGSVSTLKIQRTERGDSAVYLCASGQNSDSPLHFGNGTRLTVT.

The CDR3 DNA reads as TGCGCCAGCAGCCCCGACGGCGATGGAAACACCATATATTTT. Protein sequence: CASSPDGDGNTIYF. The chain couples TRBV5-1 to TRBJ1-3; D is ambiguous. Per the germline V gene, CDR1 is SGHRS and CDR2 is YFSETQ. This CDR3 comprises 14 residues. Trimming pared 4 bases from V and 3 bases from J, leaving 11 bases between.

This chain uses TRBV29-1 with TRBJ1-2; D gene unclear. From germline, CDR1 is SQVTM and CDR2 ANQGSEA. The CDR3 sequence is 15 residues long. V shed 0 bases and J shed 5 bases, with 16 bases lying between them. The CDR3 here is CSVEEFLKTDYGYTF. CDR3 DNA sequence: TGCAGCGTTGAAGAGTTTCTGAAGACGGATTATGGCTACACCTTC.

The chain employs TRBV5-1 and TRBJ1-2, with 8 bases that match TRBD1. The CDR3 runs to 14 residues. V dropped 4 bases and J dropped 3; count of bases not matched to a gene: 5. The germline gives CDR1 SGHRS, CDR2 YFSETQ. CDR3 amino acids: CASSRDRSYYGYTF. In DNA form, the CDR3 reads TGCGCCAGCAGCCGGGACAGGTCCTACTATGGCTACACCTTC.

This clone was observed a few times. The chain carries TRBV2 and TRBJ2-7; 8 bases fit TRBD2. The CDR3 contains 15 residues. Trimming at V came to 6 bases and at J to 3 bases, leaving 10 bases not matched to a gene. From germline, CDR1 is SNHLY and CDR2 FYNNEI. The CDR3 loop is CASRERLANNYEQYF. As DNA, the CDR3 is TGTGCCAGCAGAGAAAGACTAGCGAACAACTACGAGCAGTACTTC.

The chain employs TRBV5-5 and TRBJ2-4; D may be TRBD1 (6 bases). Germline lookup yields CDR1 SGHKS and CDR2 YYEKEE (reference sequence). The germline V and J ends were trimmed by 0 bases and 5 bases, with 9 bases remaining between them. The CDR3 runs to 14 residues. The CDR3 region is CASSLAPGENIQYF. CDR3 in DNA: TGTGCCAGCAGCTTGGCCCCAGGGGAAAACATTCAGTACTTC.

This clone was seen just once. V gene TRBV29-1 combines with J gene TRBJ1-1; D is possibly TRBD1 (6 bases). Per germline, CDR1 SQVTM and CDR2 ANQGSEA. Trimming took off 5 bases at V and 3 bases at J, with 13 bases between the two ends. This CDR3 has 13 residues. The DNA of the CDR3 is TGCAGCGTTTCCTACAGGGTGGACACTGAAGCTTTCTTT. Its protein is CSVSYRVDTEAFF.

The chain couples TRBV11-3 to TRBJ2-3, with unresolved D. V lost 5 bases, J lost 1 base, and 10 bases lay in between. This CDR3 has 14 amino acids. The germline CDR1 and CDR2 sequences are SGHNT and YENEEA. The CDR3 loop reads CASSPRQGTDTQYF. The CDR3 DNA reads TGTGCCAGCAGCCCAAGACAAGGCACAGATACGCAGTATTTT. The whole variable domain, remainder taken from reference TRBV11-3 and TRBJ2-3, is EAGVVQSPRYKIIEKKQPVAFWCNPISGHNTLYWYLQNLGQGPELLIRYENEEAVDDSQLPKDRFSAERLKGVDSTLKIQPAELGDSAVYLCASSPRQGTDTQYFGPGTRLTVL.

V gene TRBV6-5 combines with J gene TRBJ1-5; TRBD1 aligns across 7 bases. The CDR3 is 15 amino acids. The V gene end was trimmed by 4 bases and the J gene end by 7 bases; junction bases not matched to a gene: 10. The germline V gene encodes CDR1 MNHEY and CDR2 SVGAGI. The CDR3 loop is CASSSLPGTEQPQHF. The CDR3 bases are TGTGCCAGCAGTTCCCTTCCCGGGACAGAACAGCCCCAGCATTTT.

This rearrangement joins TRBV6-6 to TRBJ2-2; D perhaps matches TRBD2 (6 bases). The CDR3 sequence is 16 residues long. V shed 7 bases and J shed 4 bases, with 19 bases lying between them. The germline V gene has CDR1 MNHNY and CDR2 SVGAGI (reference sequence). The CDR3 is CASTPGGTASTGELFF. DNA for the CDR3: TGTGCCAGCACCCCCGGAGGGACGGCGAGCACCGGGGAGCTGTTTTTT.

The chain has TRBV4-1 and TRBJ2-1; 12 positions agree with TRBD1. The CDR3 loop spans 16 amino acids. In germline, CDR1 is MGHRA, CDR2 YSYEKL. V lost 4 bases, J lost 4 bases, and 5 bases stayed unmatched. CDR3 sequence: CASSPGQGARYNEQFF. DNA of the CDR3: TGCGCCAGCAGCCCGGGACAGGGGGCGCGTTACAATGAGCAGTTCTTC.

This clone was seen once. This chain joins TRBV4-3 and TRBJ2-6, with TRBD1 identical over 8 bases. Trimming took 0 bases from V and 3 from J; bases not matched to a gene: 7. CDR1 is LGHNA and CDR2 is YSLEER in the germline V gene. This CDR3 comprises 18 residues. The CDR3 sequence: CASSQEDRVFVGANVLTF. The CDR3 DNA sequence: TGCGCCAGCAGCCAAGAGGACAGGGTGTTCGTTGGGGCCAACGTCCTGACTTTC.

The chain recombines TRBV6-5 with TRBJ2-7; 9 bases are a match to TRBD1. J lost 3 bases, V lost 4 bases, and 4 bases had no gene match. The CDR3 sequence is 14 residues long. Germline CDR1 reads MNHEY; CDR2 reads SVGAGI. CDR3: CASSFTGGGYEQYF. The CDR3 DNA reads TGTGCCAGCAGTTTTACAGGGGGCGGCTACGAGCAGTACTTC.